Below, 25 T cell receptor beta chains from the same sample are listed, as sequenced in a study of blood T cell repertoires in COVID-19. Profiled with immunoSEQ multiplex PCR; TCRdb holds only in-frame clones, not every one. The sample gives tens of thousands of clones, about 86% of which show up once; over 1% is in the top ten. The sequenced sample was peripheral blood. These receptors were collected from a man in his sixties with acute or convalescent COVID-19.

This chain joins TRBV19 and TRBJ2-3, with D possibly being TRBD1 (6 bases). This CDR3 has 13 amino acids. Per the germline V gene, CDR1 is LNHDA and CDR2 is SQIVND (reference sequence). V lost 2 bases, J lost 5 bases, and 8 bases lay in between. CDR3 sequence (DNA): TGTGCCAGTAGTATACAGGGGTTAGATACGCAGTATTTT. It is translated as CASSIQGLDTQYF.

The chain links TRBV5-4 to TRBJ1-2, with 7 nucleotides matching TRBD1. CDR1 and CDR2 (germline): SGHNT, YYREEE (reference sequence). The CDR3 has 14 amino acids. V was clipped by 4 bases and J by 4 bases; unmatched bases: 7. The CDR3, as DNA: TGTGCCAGCAGCGTAAACAGGGGAGCCTATGGCTACACCTTC. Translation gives CASSVNRGAYGYTF.

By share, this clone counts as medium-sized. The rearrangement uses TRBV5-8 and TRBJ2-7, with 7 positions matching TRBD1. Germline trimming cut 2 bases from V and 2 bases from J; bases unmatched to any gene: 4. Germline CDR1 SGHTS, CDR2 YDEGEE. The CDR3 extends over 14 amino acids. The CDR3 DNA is TGTGCCAGCAGCTTCCGGGACAGAGCCTACGAGCAGTACTTC. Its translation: CASSFRDRAYEQYF.

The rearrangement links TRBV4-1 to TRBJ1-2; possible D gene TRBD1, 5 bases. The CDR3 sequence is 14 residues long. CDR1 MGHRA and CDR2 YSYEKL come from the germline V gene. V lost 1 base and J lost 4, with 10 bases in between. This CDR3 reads CASSQAGDGYGYTF. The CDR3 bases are TGCGCCAGCAGCCAAGCGGGGGATGGCTATGGCTACACCTTC.

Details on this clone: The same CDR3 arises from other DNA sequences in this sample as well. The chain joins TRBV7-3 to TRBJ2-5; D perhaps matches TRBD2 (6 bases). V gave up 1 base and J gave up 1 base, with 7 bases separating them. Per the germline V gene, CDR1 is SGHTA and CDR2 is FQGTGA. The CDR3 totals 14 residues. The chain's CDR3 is CASSLMGGQETQYF. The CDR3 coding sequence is TGTGCCAGCAGCTTAATGGGGGGCCAAGAGACCCAGTACTTC. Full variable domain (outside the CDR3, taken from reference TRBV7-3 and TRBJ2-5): GAGVSQTPSNKVTEKGKYVELRCDPISGHTALYWYRQSLGQGPEFLIYFQGTGAADDSGLPNDRFFAVRPEGSVSTLKIQRTERGDSAVYLCASSLMGGQETQYFGPGTRLLVL.

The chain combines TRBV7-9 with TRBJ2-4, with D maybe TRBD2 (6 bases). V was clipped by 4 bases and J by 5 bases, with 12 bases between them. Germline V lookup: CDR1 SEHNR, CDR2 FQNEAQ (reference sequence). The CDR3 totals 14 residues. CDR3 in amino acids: CASSSTSTENIQYF. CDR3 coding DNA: TGTGCCAGCAGCTCTACTAGCACGGAAAACATTCAGTACTTC. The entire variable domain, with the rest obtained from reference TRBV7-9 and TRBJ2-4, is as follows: DTGVSQNPRHKITKRGQNVTFRCDPISEHNRLYWYRQTLGQGPEFLTYFQNEAQLEKSRLLSDRFSAERPKGSFSTLEIQRTEQGDSAMYLCASSSTSTENIQYFGAGTRLSVL.

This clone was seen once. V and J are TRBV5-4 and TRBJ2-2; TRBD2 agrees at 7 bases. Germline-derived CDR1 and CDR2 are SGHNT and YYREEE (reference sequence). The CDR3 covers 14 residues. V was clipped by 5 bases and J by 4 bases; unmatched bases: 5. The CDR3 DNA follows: TGTGCCAGCAGGGATGGGGGGGGCACCGGGGAGCTGTTTTTT. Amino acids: CASRDGGGTGELFF.

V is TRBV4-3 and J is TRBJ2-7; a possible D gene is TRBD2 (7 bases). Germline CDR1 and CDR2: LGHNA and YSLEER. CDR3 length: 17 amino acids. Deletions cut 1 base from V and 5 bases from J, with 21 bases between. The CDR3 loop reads CASSQVPGERGVHEQYF. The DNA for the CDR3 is TGCGCCAGCAGCCAAGTCCCAGGGGAGCGGGGTGTCCACGAGCAGTACTTC.

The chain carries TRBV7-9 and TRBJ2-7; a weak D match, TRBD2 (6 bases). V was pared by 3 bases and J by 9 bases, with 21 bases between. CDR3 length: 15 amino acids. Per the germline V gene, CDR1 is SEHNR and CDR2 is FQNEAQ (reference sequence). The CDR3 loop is CASSFTRGPREGQYF. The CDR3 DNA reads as TGTGCCAGCAGCTTCACGCGGGGACCCAGAGAAGGGCAGTACTTC. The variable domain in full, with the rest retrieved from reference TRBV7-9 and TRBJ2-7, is DTGVSQNPRHKITKRGQNVTFRCDPISEHNRLYWYRQTLGQGPEFLTYFQNEAQLEKSRLLSDRFSAERPKGSFSTLEIQRTEQGDSAMYLCASSFTRGPREGQYFGPGTRLTVT.

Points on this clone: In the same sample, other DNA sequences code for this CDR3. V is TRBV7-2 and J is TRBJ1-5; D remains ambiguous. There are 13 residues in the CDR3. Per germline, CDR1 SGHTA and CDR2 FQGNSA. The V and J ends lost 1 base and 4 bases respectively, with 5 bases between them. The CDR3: CASSLDRNQPQHF. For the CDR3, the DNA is TGTGCCAGCAGCTTAGACAGAAATCAGCCCCAGCATTTT.

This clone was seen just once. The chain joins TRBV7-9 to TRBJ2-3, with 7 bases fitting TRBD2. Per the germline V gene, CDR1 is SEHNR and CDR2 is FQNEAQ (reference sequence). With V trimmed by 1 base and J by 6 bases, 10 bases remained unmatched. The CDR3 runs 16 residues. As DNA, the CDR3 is TGTGCCAGCAGCTTAGTACTGGCGGGAGTTGGTGATACGCAGTATTTT. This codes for CASSLVLAGVGDTQYF. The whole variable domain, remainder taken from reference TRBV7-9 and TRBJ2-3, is DTGVSQNPRHKITKRGQNVTFRCDPISEHNRLYWYRQTLGQGPEFLTYFQNEAQLEKSRLLSDRFSAERPKGSFSTLEIQRTEQGDSAMYLCASSLVLAGVGDTQYFGPGTRLTVL.

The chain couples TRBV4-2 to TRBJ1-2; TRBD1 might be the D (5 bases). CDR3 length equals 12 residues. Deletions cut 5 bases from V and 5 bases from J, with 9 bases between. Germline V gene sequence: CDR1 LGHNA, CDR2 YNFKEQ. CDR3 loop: CASSGRGYGYTF. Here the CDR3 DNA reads TGTGCCAGCAGCGGGCGGGGGTATGGCTACACCTTC.

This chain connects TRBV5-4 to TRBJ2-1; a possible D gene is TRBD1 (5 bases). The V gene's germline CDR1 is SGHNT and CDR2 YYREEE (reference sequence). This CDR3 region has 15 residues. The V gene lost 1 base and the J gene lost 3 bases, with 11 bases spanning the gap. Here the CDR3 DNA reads TGTGCCAGCAGCTTGCCCAGGGCACTCTACAATGAGCAGTTCTTC. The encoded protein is CASSLPRALYNEQFF.

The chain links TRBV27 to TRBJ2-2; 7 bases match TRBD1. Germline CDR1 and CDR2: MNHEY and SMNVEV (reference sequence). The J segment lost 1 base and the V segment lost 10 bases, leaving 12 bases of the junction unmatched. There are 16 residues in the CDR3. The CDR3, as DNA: TGTGCCACCAAGACAGGGCAGGACCGGAACACCGGGGAGCTGTTTTTT. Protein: CATKTGQDRNTGELFF.

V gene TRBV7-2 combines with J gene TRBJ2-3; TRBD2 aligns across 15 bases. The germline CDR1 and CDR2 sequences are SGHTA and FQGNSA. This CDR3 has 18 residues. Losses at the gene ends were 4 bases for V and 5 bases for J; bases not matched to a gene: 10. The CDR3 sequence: CASSSRQGLAGGRDTQYF. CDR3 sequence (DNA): TGTGCCAGCAGCTCCCGACAGGGACTAGCGGGGGGACGAGATACGCAGTATTTT.

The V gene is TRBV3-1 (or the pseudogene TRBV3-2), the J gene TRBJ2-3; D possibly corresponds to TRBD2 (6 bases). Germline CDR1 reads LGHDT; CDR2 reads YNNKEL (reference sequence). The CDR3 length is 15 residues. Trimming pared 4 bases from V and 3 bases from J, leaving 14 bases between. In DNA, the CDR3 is TGTGCCAGCAGCCCAGTGGAGGGGACGACAGATACGCAGTATTTT. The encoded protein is CASSPVEGTTDTQYF.

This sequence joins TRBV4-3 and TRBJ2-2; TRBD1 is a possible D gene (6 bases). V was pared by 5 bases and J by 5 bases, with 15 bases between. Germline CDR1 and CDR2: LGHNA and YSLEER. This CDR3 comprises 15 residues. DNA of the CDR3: TGCGCCAGCAGCTGGAGCACAGGGCGAACCGGGGAGCTGTTTTTT. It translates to CASSWSTGRTGELFF.

CDR3 sequence (DNA): TGTGCCAGCAGTACATCCAGAGGGACAACTTTGGGCGGGGAGCTGTTTTTT. It encodes CASSTSRGTTLGGELFF. The chain is built from TRBV7-9 and TRBJ2-2, with TRBD1 as a possible D gene (6 bases). Deletions cut 6 bases from V and 7 bases from J, with 24 bases between. The germline V gene encodes CDR1 SEHNR and CDR2 FQNEAQ (reference sequence). The CDR3 covers 17 residues.

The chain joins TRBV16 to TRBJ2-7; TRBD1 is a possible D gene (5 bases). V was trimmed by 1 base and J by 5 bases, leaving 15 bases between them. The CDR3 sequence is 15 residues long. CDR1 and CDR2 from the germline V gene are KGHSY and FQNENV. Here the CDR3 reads CASSQLISGKNEQYF. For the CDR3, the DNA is TGTGCCAGCAGCCAATTAATATCAGGGAAAAACGAGCAGTACTTC.

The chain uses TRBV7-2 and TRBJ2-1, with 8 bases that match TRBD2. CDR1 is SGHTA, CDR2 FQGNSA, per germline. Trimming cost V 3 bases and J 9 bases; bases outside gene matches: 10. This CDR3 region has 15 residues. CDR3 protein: CASSLTSDKFGEQFF. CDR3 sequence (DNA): TGTGCCAGCAGCTTGACTAGCGATAAGTTCGGTGAGCAGTTCTTC.

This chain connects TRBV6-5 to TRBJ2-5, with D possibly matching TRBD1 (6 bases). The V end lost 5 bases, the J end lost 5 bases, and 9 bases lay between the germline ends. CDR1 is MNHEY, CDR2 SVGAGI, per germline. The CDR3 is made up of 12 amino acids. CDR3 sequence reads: CASSIQGETQYF. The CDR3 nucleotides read TGTGCCAGCAGTATCCAGGGGGAGACCCAGTACTTC.

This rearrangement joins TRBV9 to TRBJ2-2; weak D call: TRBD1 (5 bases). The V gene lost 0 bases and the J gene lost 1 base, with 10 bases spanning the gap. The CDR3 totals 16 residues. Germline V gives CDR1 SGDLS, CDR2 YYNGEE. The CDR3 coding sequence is TGTGCCAGCAGCGTAGGACCAGGGCAGAACACCGGGGAGCTGTTTTTT. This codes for CASSVGPGQNTGELFF.

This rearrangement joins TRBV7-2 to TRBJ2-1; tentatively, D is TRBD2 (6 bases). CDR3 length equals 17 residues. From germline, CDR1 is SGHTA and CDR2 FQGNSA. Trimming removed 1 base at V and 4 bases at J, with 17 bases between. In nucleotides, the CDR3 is TGTGCCAGCAGCTTAGTTTTCGACTCCGGAGGGTACAATGAGCAGTTCTTC. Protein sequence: CASSLVFDSGGYNEQFF.

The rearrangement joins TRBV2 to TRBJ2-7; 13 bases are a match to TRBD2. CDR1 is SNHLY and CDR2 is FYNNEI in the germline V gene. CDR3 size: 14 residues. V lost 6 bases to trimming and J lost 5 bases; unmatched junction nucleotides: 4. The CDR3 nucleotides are TGTGCCAGCAGGGAGGGGACTAGCGGGAACGAGCAGTACTTC. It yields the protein CASREGTSGNEQYF.

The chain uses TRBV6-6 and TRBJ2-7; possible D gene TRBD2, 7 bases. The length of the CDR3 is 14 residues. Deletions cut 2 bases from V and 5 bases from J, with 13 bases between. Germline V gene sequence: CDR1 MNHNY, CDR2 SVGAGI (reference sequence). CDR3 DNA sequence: TGTGCCAGCAGTTACCCAGAGGGGGGGAACGAGCAGTACTTC. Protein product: CASSYPEGGNEQYF.